Listed below are T cell receptor beta chains from one sample, sequenced in a study of cytomegalovirus exposure and HLA in healthy donors. TCRdb's table, derived via immunoSEQ multiplex PCR, lists solely in-frame clones and lacks some. Of around 58,000 clones in the sample, approximately 71% were seen once. Sequencing was carried out using PBMCs. The receptors derive from a man aged 35-49 years in good health and CMV-seropositive. The CDR3 runs from the conserved cysteine through the conserved F or W. Each record gives: V gene, D gene, clone size, J gene, CDR3 DNA, CDR3 protein. A D gene is named only where the DNA matches it firmly. Part of the rows lack a size; the others show once, few, many or a class for expanded clones.

TRBV10-3	TRBD2	few	TRBJ2-7	TGTGCCATCAGCCCCGGGACTAGCGGGGGCTACGAGCAGTACTTC	CAISPGTSGGYEQYF
TRBV5-1	.	once	TRBJ1-6	TGCGCCAGCAGCTTGGATCCAGGGTCTCCCCTCCACTTT	CASSLDPGSPLHF
TRBV9	.	few	TRBJ2-3	TGTGCCAGCAGCGTAGAGCTTTCCCGAGTTGATACGCAGTATTTT	CASSVELSRVDTQYF
TRBV6-5	.	.	TRBJ2-7	TGTGCCAGCAGCCAGGGACACCTCTACGAGCAGTACTTC	CASSQGHLYEQYF
TRBV30	.	few	TRBJ1-4	TGTGCCTGGACGTGGGGGGGAGCAGGCCGGGTTAATGAAAAACTGTTTTTT	CAWTWGGAGRVNEKLFF
TRBV6-1	.	.	TRBJ1-2	TGTGCCAGCAGTGAAGGTGAGGGCTACACCTTC	CASSEGEGYTF
TRBV7-9	TRBD1	few	TRBJ1-2	TGTGCCAGCAGCGCCACAGGGGGGAATGGCTACACCTTC	CASSATGGNGYTF
TRBV5-6	.	few	TRBJ2-5	TGTGCCAGCAGCTTAAGAGGGTGGGGGGTCTACCAAGAGACCCAGTACTTC	CASSLRGWGVYQETQYF
TRBV5-1	TRBD1	.	TRBJ2-2	TGCGCCAGCCACCGACAGGGCGAATCCGGGGAGCTGTTTTTT	CASHRQGESGELFF
TRBV7-6	.	.	TRBJ1-5	TGTGCCAGCAGCTTAGGCGCAGGGGCCTCGGAGCCCCAGCATTTT	CASSLGAGASEPQHF
TRBV29-1	.	once	TRBJ1-1	TGCAGCGCGACAGCGAACACTGAAGCTTTCTTT	CSATANTEAFF
TRBV6-1	.	.	TRBJ1-4	TGTGCCAGCAGCCGATCGACTCTCGGGCTGTTTTTT	CASSRSTLGLFF
TRBV5-1	.	.	TRBJ1-1	TGCGCCAGCAGCGCACAGGGAGACACTGAAGCTTTCTTT	CASSAQGDTEAFF
TRBV5-1	TRBD1	.	TRBJ2-2	TGCGCCAGCAGTATGCAGGGGGCCTCCGGGGAGCTGTTTTTT	CASSMQGASGELFF
TRBV29-1	.	.	TRBJ1-1	TGCAGCGCTGGGGCCGGGCCGAACACTGAAGCTTTCTTT	CSAGAGPNTEAFF
TRBV5-1	.	.	TRBJ2-1	TGCGCCAGCAGCTTGGTTCGGGACAAAGAGCAGTTCTTC	CASSLVRDKEQFF
TRBV10-1	TRBD1	once	TRBJ1-1	TGCGCGCCAGCAGCTGTGTCCAGGGGGCCCACTGAAGCTTTCTTT	CAPAAVSRGPTEAFF
TRBV7-3	TRBD2	.	TRBJ2-7	TGTGCCAGCAGCTTAACTAGCGGGGCAAGCGAGCAGTACTTC	CASSLTSGASEQYF
TRBV7-8	.	.	TRBJ2-1	TGTGCCAGCAGCTTGGGGGGATTTTACAATGAGCAGTTCTTC	CASSLGGFYNEQFF
TRBV5-4	TRBD1	.	TRBJ1-5	TGTGCCAGCAGCTCTGGGACAGGGGCTGGACAGCCCCAGCATTTT	CASSSGTGAGQPQHF
TRBV5-1	.	once	TRBJ1-4	TGCGCCAGCACCCCCCAAACAGGGAACCCCAAACTGTTTTTT	CASTPQTGNPKLFF
TRBV7-6	TRBD1	.	TRBJ1-1	TGTGCCAGCAGCTTAACGGGACAGGGGGAGGAAGCTTTCTTT	CASSLTGQGEEAFF
TRBV6-5	.	.	TRBJ2-3	TGTGCCAGCAGTTACGGTGCCGGGGGGCCCTCCGATACGCAGTATTTT	CASSYGAGGPSDTQYF
TRBV6-5	TRBD2	.	TRBJ2-1	TGTGCCAGCAGTTACCCAGCGGGGGGGATAGGAAATGAGCAGTTCTTC	CASSYPAGGIGNEQFF
TRBV12-2	.	.	TRBJ2-5	TGTGCAAGTCGCTTATCGGGGGTAGAGACCCAGTACTTC	CASRLSGVETQYF